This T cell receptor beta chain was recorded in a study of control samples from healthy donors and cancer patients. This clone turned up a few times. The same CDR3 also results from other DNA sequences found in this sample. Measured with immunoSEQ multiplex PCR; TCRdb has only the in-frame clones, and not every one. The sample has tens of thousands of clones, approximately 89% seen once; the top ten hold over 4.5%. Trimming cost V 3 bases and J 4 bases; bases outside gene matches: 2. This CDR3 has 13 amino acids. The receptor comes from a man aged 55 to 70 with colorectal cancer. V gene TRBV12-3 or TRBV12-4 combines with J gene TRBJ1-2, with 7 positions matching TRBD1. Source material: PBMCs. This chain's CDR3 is CASSLGQLYGYTF. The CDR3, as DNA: TGTGCCAGCAGTTTGGGACAGCTCTATGGCTACACCTTC.